This T cell receptor (beta chain) was captured in a study of blood T cell repertoires in COVID-19. Across the whole study: From T cells, B-cell-depleted T cells, or PBMCs came the material, which was cDNA or gDNA.

The germline V and J ends were trimmed by 0 bases and 9 bases, with 13 bases remaining between them. The CDR3 has 14 amino acids. Germline V gene data show CDR1 as SGHNT and CDR2 as YYREEE (reference sequence). A Seattle source enrolled patients during active infection and followed them longitudinally. Methods used by the authors: Using reference gene primer amplification, nucleated cell counts were estimated. This table comes from immunoSEQ multiplex PCR, and its TCRdb copy is limited to in-frame clones, with some not included. V and J calls and clone size are given by that table; D and trimming were obtained from the DNA. The sample contains roughly 440,000 clones, about nine tenths of which appear only once.

This TCR derives from a woman in her forties or fifties with COVID-19, enrolled during active disease. Sequenced input: peripheral blood. The V gene is TRBV5-4, the J gene TRBJ2-1; D may be TRBD1 (5 bases). CDR3 residues: CASSLARPQGEQFF. DNA of the CDR3: TGTGCCAGCAGCTTGGCTAGACCCCAGGGTGAGCAGTTCTTC.